The present TCR beta chain was sequenced within a study of cytotoxic CD8 clonotypes in ibrutinib-treated CLL. Clones were read by immunoSEQ multiplex PCR, and TCRdb kept only the in-frame ones, dropping some. The sample contains approximately 90,000 clones, more than 70% of which appear only once. This clone has a handful of counts. Source: PBMCs, taken after 24 months of ibrutinib treatment. The sequence was obtained from a human donor with chronic lymphocytic leukemia.

The CDR3 DNA follows: TGCGCCAGCAGTGAACAGGGAGTCAGAGACGAGCAGTACTTC. Amino acids: CASSEQGVRDEQYF. This chain uses TRBV10-1 with TRBJ2-7; D is possibly TRBD1 (6 bases). Trimming cost V 3 bases and J 5 bases, with 14 bases left between them. The CDR3 is 14 amino acids. The germline V gene encodes CDR1 WNHNN and CDR2 SYGVQD (reference sequence).